What follows describes a single TCR beta chain. Trimming took 2 bases from V and 7 from J, leaving 13 bases between them. The CDR3 spans 14 residues. CDR1 and CDR2 (germline): KGHDR, SFDVKD. Produced via immunoSEQ multiplex PCR; TCRdb's table is partial and in-frame only. The table lists about 250,000 clones, about four fifths of them singletons, with roughly 10% in the top ten. The data are from a study of blood T cell repertoires in COVID-19. Study as a whole: The analysed material was cDNA or gDNA that came from T cells, B-cell-depleted T cells, or PBMCs.

Material: peripheral blood. The chain employs TRBV24-1 and TRBJ1-2; maybe TRBD1 (6 bases). The clonotype was recovered from a man older than 75 with acute or convalescent COVID-19. CDR3 region: CATSDSQGQGGYTF. The CDR3 nucleotides are TGTGCCACCAGTGATTCACAGGGTCAGGGTGGCTACACCTTC.